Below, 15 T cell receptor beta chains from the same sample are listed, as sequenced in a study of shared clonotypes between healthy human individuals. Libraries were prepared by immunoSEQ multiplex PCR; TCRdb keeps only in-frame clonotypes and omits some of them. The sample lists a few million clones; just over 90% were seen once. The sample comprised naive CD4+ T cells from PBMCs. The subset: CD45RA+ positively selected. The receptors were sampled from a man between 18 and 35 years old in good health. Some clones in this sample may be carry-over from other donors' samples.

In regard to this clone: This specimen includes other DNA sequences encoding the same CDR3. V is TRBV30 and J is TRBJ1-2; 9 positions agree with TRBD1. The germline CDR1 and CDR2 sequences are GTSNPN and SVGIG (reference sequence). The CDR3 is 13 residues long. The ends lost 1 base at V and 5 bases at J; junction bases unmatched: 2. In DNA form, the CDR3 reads TGTGCCTGGAGTGCGGGGACAGGGTATGGCTACACCTTC. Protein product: CAWSAGTGYGYTF. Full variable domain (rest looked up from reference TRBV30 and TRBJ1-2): SQTIHQWPATLVQPVGSPLSLECTVEGTSNPNLYWYRQAAGRGLQLLFYSVGIGQISSEVPQNLSASRPQDRQFILSSKKLLLSDSGFYLCAWSAGTGYGYTFGSGTRLTVV.

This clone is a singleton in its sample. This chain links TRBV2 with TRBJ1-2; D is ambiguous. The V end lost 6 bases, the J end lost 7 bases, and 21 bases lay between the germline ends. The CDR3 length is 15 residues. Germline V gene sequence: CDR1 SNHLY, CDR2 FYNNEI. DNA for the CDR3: TGTGCCAGCAGAGAACCGAAGGGCCTTCCTGCTGGCTACACCTTC. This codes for CASREPKGLPAGYTF.

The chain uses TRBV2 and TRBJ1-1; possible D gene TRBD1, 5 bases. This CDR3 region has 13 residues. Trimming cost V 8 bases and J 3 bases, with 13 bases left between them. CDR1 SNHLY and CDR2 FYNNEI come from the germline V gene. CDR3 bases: TGTGCCAGCCTAGGGGCGCGGGACACTGAAGCTTTCTTT. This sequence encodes CASLGARDTEAFF.

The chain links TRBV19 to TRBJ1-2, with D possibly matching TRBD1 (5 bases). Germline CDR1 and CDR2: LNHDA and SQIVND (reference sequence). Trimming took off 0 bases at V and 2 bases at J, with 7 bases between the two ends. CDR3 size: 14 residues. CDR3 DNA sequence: TGTGCCAGTAGTATAGATGGGGGGAACTATGGCTACACCTTC. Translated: CASSIDGGNYGYTF.

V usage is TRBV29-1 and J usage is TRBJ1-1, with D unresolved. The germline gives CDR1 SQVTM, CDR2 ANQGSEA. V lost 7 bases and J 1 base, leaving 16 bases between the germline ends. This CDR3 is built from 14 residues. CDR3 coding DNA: TGCAGCGCAAATAAGAACGCTGCGAACACTGAAGCTTTCTTT. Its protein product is CSANKNAANTEAFF.

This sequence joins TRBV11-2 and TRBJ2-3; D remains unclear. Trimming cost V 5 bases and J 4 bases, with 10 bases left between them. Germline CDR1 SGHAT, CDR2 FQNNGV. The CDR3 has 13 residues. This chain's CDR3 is CASSKPGPDTQYF. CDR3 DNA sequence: TGTGCCAGCAGCAAGCCCGGACCAGATACGCAGTATTTT.

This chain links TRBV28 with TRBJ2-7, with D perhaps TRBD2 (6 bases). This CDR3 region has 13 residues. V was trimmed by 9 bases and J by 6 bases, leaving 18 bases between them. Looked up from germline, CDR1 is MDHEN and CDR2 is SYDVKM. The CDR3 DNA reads TGTGCCAGTAAAAGAGGAGGGGCGGGCGAGCAGTACTTC. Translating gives CASKRGGAGEQYF.

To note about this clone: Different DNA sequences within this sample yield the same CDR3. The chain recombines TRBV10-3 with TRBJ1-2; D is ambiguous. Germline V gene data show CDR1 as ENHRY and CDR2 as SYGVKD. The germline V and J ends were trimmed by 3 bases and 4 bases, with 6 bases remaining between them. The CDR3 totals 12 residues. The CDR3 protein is CAISEGTYGYTF. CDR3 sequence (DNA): TGTGCCATCAGTGAAGGAACCTATGGCTACACCTTC.

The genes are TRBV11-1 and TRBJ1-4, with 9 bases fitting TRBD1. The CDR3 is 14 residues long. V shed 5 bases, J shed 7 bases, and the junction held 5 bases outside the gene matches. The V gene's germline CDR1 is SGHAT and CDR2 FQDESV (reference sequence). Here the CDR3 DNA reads TGTGCCAGCAGCCGGGACAGGGATCGTGAAAAACTGTTTTTT. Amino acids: CASSRDRDREKLFF. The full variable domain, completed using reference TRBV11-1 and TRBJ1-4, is EAEVAQSPRYKITEKSQAVAFWCDPISGHATLYWYRQILGQGPELLVQFQDESVVDDSQLPKDRFSAERLKGVDSTLKIQPAELGDSAMYLCASSRDRDREKLFFGSGTQLSVL.

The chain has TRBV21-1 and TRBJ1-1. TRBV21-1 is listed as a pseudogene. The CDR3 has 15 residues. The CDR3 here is CASRPRGSPGTEAFF. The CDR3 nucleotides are TGTGCCAGCAGGCCAAGAGGCAGCCCGGGCACTGAAGCTTTCTTT.

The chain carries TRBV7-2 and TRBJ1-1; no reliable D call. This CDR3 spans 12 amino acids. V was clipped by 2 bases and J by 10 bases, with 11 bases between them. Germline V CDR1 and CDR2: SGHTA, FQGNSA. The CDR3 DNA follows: TGTGCCAGCAGCTTATGGTCCTCTGCAGCTTTCTTT. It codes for CASSLWSSAAFF.

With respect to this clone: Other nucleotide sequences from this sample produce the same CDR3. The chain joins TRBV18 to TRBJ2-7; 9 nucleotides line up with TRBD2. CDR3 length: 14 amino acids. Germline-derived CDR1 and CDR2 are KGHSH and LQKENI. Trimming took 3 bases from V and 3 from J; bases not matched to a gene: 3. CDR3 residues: CASSPPSGNYEQYF. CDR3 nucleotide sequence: TGTGCCAGCTCACCTCCTAGCGGGAACTACGAGCAGTACTTC.

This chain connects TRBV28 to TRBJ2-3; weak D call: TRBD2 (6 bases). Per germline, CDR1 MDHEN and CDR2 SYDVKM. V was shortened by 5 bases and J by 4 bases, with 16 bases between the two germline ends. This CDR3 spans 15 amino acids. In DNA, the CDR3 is TGTGCCAGCAGTGGGACTTTCCCGAGCCCAGATACGCAGTATTTT. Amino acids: CASSGTFPSPDTQYF. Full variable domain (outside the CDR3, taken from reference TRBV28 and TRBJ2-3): DVKVTQSSRYLVKRTGEKVFLECVQDMDHENMFWYRQDPGLGLRLIYFSYDVKMKEKGDIPEGYSVSREKKERFSLILESASTNQTSMYLCASSGTFPSPDTQYFGPGTRLTVL.

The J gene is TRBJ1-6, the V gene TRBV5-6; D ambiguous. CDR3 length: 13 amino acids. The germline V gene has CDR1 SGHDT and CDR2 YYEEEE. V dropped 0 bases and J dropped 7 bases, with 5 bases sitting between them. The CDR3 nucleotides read TGTGCCAGCAGCTTGGAGGGAAATTCACCCCTCCACTTT. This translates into CASSLEGNSPLHF.

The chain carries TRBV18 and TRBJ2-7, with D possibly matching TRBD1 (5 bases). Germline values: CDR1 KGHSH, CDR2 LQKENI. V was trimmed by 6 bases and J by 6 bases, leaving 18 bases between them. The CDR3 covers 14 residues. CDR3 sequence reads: CASSLSIVQGEQYF. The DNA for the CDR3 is TGTGCCAGCTCGTTGTCAATTGTCCAGGGCGAGCAGTACTTC.